Described below is a single T cell receptor beta chain sequence and its context. The data stem from a study of cytomegalovirus exposure and HLA in healthy donors. Researchers ran the PCR with 60 Vbeta and 13 Jbeta primers. Some clones are missing from TCRdb's copy, which holds only in-frame ones; the method was immunoSEQ multiplex PCR. The sample consists of about 190,000 clones, roughly 77% of them appearing once. CDR3 size: 14 residues. The germline V gene has CDR1 SEHNR and CDR2 FQNEAQ (reference sequence). With 5 bases removed from V and 4 bases from J, the gap between germline ends came to 14 bases.

The rearrangement joins TRBV7-9 to TRBJ1-2; no firm D call. The clonotype comes from a woman in her thirties in good health and CMV-seropositive. Sequencing was performed on PBMCs. The CDR3, as DNA: TGTGCCAGCAGCCCGTCGGGATCGAGCTATGGCTACACCTTC. Its protein product is CASSPSGSSYGYTF.